The next 17 T cell receptor beta chains were all read from a single sample in a study of blood T cell repertoires in COVID-19. Sequenced by immunoSEQ multiplex PCR; TCRdb stores in-frame clones only, minus some. The sample contains some 110,000 clones, over 65% of which appear only once. Sequences were obtained from peripheral blood. Receptors were obtained from a man at least 80 years old with COVID-19, enrolled during active disease.

This sequence joins TRBV6-5 and TRBJ1-5; 9 bases match TRBD1. CDR1 and CDR2 (germline): MNHEY, SVGAGI. V shed 4 bases, J shed 7 bases, and the junction held 5 bases outside the gene matches. The CDR3 contains 14 residues. The CDR3: CASSSGQGTQPQHF. Here the CDR3 DNA reads TGTGCCAGCAGTTCCGGACAGGGGACCCAGCCCCAGCATTTT.

The chain recombines TRBV7-2 with TRBJ2-6; unclear D gene. Germline V gives CDR1 SGHTA, CDR2 FQGNSA. The CDR3 has 18 amino acids. Trimming stripped 1 base from V and 0 bases from J, with 13 bases between. This CDR3 reads CASSLVADLRSGANVLTF. The CDR3 DNA reads TGTGCCAGCAGCTTAGTTGCAGATCTCCGCTCTGGGGCCAACGTCCTGACTTTC.

The DNA of the CDR3 is TGTGCCAGCAGTGTGACAGGGCCTTTCTATAATTCACCCCTCCACTTT. It specifies CASSVTGPFYNSPLHF. The V call is TRBV6-6, the J call TRBJ1-6; 7 nucleotides align to TRBD1. V shed 5 bases, J shed 3 bases, and the junction held 7 bases outside the gene matches. The CDR3 is 16 amino acids. CDR1 MNHNY and CDR2 SVGAGI come from the germline V gene (reference sequence).

V and J are TRBV11-3 and TRBJ1-5; 8 bases line up with TRBD1. Germline V gene data show CDR1 as SGHNT and CDR2 as YENEEA. CDR3 size: 15 residues. V dropped 1 base and J dropped 15; count of bases not matched to a gene: 14. CDR3 amino acids: CASSLVPGGPIDGHF. The CDR3 bases are TGTGCCAGCAGCTTAGTTCCAGGGGGCCCAATCGATGGGCATTTT.

The gene calls are TRBV30 and TRBJ2-5; 12 bases map to TRBD2. The V segment lost 4 bases and the J segment 5 bases; nucleotides outside the gene matches: 8. The CDR3 is 15 residues long. Germline V gene sequence: CDR1 GTSNPN, CDR2 SVGIG (reference sequence). The CDR3 nucleotides are TGTGCCTGGACCCTAGCGGGAGGGCCTTCGGAGACCCAGTACTTC. It is translated as CAWTLAGGPSETQYF.

V and J are TRBV5-4 and TRBJ1-3; 7 bases align to TRBD1. The J segment lost 4 bases and the V segment lost 2 bases, leaving 6 bases of the junction unmatched. From germline, CDR1 is SGHNT and CDR2 YYREEE (reference sequence). The CDR3 length is 15 residues. For the CDR3, the DNA is TGTGCCAGCAGCTTTGCCGGGACAGCAGGAAACACCATATATTTT. Translated, it gives CASSFAGTAGNTIYF.

The CDR3 sequence is CAISESQGIDTEAFF. The CDR3, as DNA: TGTGCCATCAGTGAGTCCCAGGGGATCGACACTGAAGCTTTCTTT. The chain has TRBV10-3 and TRBJ1-1, with D possibly TRBD1 on 6 matching bases. V was shortened by 0 bases and J by 3 bases, with 11 bases between the two germline ends. Germline values: CDR1 ENHRY, CDR2 SYGVKD. This CDR3 has 15 amino acids.

This clone was observed a single time. The chain employs TRBV6-6 and TRBJ1-5; D possibly corresponds to TRBD1 (6 bases). CDR3 length: 15 amino acids. V gave up 5 bases and J gave up 1 base, with 12 bases separating them. Looked up from germline, CDR1 is MNHNY and CDR2 is SVGAGI (reference sequence). Here the CDR3 reads CASSGDTLSNQPQHF. The CDR3 region has the DNA TGTGCCAGCAGTGGGGACACTTTAAGCAATCAGCCCCAGCATTTT.

This rearrangement joins TRBV2 to TRBJ2-1; weak D call: TRBD2 (6 bases). From germline, CDR1 is SNHLY and CDR2 FYNNEI. V was clipped by 7 bases and J by 8 bases, with 18 bases between them. The CDR3 extends over 14 amino acids. CDR3 region: CASIPGSGGHEQFF. CDR3 nucleotide sequence: TGTGCCAGCATCCCGGGTAGCGGAGGCCATGAGCAGTTCTTC.

The genes are TRBV2 and TRBJ2-3; 8 positions match TRBD1. After removal of 2 bases from V and 0 bases from J, the junction contained 1 base not matched to a gene. Germline lookup yields CDR1 SNHLY and CDR2 FYNNEI. The CDR3 length is 15 residues. CDR3 DNA: TGTGCCAGCAGTGAACGGGACAGGAGCACAGATACGCAGTATTTT. Translation gives CASSERDRSTDTQYF.

The genes are TRBV27 and TRBJ1-1; the D gene is possibly TRBD1 (6 bases). This CDR3 has 16 amino acids. Per germline, CDR1 MNHEY and CDR2 SMNVEV (reference sequence). V was trimmed by 5 bases and J by 1 base, leaving 17 bases between them. CDR3: CASSHDRIQGNTEAFF. In DNA, the CDR3 is TGTGCCAGCAGTCATGACAGGATCCAAGGGAACACTGAAGCTTTCTTT.

This clone was counted once. This chain links TRBV27 with TRBJ2-5; 8 nucleotides line up with TRBD2. The V and J ends lost 2 bases and 4 bases, in that order; junction bases with no gene match: 9. Germline V gene sequence: CDR1 MNHEY, CDR2 SMNVEV (reference sequence). The CDR3 runs 16 residues. The CDR3 is CASSLEASGRGETQYF. DNA for the CDR3: TGTGCCAGCAGTTTAGAGGCGAGCGGGAGAGGAGAGACCCAGTACTTC.

The rearrangement uses TRBV15 and TRBJ2-3, with TRBD2 matching 7 bases. The CDR3 spans 15 residues. J gave up 2 bases and V 4 bases, and 6 bases lay outside the gene matches. CDR1 is LNHNV and CDR2 is YYDKDF in the germline V gene (reference sequence). The chain's CDR3 is CATSTGLGLTDTQYF. The CDR3 region has the DNA TGTGCCACCAGCACCGGACTAGGCCTCACAGATACGCAGTATTTT.

This sequence joins TRBV7-9 and TRBJ2-5; 9 nucleotides agree with TRBD1. CDR1 is SEHNR, CDR2 FQNEAQ, per germline (reference sequence). The CDR3 runs to 15 residues. The V gene end was trimmed by 1 base and the J gene end by 0 bases; junction bases not matched to a gene: 0. The CDR3 is CASSLGDRDQETQYF. In DNA, the CDR3 is TGTGCCAGCAGCTTAGGGGACAGGGACCAAGAGACCCAGTACTTC.

This clone has a single count. The chain recombines TRBV6-1 with TRBJ2-7, with D possibly matching TRBD2 (5 bases). The V end lost 0 bases, the J end lost 3 bases, and 15 bases lay between the germline ends. The CDR3 sequence is 16 residues long. The V gene's germline CDR1 is MNHNS and CDR2 SASEGT. CDR3 nucleotide sequence: TGTGCCAGCAGTGAAGCAGCGGCAAATGCTTACTACGAGCAGTACTTC. Translating it yields CASSEAAANAYYEQYF.

This sequence joins TRBV7-2 and TRBJ2-1, with 7 bases lining up with TRBD1. The CDR3 consists of 20 residues. V shed 0 bases and J 2 bases; nucleotides not matched to a gene: 16. CDR1 and CDR2 from the germline V gene are SGHTA and FQGNSA. CDR3: CASSLALDHRGRGPYNEQFF. CDR3 nucleotide sequence: TGTGCCAGCAGCTTAGCCCTGGACCACAGGGGCCGGGGACCCTACAATGAGCAGTTCTTC.

Only one count was recorded for this clone. The J gene is TRBJ1-3, the V gene TRBV5-4, with TRBD1 matching over 8 bases. Per the germline V gene, CDR1 is SGHNT and CDR2 is YYREEE (reference sequence). Trimming removed 3 bases from V and 2 bases from J; junction bases left unmatched: 4. The CDR3 spans 15 residues. The CDR3 sequence: CASSSRTGTGNTIYF. Here the CDR3 DNA reads TGTGCCAGCAGCTCCCGGACAGGGACTGGAAACACCATATATTTT.